The following is a T cell receptor beta chain sequence with its context. It lacks a known antigen. One base away there is no much larger clone; base qualities are not given. This sample stems from a study of blood T cell repertoires in COVID-19 (dated by TCRdb to the early 2020s). General notes on the study: The collaborator samples originated in the United States, Italy and Spain and spanned the acute and convalescent phases of COVID-19. The prospective study material was composed of cDNA or gDNA derived from T cells, B-cell-depleted T cells, or PBMCs. Deeply sampled blood TCRbeta repertoires from subjects exposed to, actively infected with, or recovered from COVID-19 were included in the dataset. The repertoires were released in a freely available public database meant as a resource for research on the immune response to SARS-CoV-2. The samples were drawn from the first 160 participants of the ongoing ImmuneRACE study and from 1,254 subjects provided by 6 global collaborators. Sample metadata almost always included a de-identified subject ID, COVID-19 status, age in years and sex. Where available, HLA class I and class II types were obtained from metadata supplied by the sample provider rather than from assay-based typing.

Each collaborating institution followed its own protocols to collect whole blood in K2EDTA tubes. Collaborator samples were shipped for TCRbeta analysis as frozen whole blood, isolated PBMCs, or DNA extracted from either sample type. The paper's findings and limits, for the study overall: The amount of clinical and demographic metadata varied by source and participant and was provided uncurated.

The immunoSEQ Assay, a bias-controlled multiplex PCR, was used to amplify TCRbeta CDR3 regions from genomic DNA. The original pipeline was this. Nucleated cell counts per sample were estimated from amplification of reference gene primers within the assay. To quantify the absolute abundance of each unique TCRbeta CDR3 rearrangement, sequence reads were collapsed and filtered. For each sample, productive Simpson clonality was calculated as the square root of Simpson's diversity index across productive rearrangements. The table comes from immuneACCESS by way of TCRdb, which keeps in-frame sequences with V and J called. Part of the clones is missing from these tables; in studies checked, under half for an unresolved V gene and the rest for unknown reasons. The V and J calls and clone size were taken over from that table, and D and trimming were inferred from the DNA. The table for this sample lists about 200,000 clones; 70% to 90% of them were counted only once. The top ten constitute about 10% of the sample.

V and J are truncated by 2 bases and 6 bases respectively, leaving an intervening sequence of 14 bases. Via the germline V gene, CDR1 is MGHDK and CDR2 SYGVNS. The CDR3, from cysteine to phenylalanine, totals 15 residues. The entry retains the CDR3 DNA only, 45 bases that are in frame from base 1. The sequence came from a woman at least 80 years old with acute or convalescent COVID-19. The sample consisted of peripheral blood. The sequence links TRBV25-1 to TRBJ1-3, with a weak D call of TRBD1 (6 bases match). The CDR3 protein sequence reads: CASSEARTAENTIYF. The DNA sequence is given as TGTGCCAGCAGTGAAGCACGGACAGCCGAAAACACCATATATTTT.